The 6 T cell receptor beta chains given below trace back to one sample, sequenced in a study of blood T cell repertoires in COVID-19 (TCRdb year 2020). The library was made by the immunoSEQ multiplex PCR assay. TCRdb took over this immuneACCESS table, retaining in-frame rearrangements with V and J assigned. Such tables are incomplete; in checked studies, under half of the missing clones stem from an unresolved V gene, and the remainder is unexplained. The sample table holds around 400,000 clones, of which approximately 89% were seen once. The ten largest make up 0.86% of the sample. Source material: PBMCs or T cells enriched from blood (not recorded which). These receptors were collected from a middle-aged woman who had been exposed to COVID-19.

The CDR3 region is CASSPPGQGSEKLFF. Here the CDR3 DNA reads TGTGCCAGCAGCCCTCCGGGACAGGGAAGTGAAAAACTGTTTTTT. The chain has TRBV14 and TRBJ1-4, with 9 nucleotides matching TRBD1. V gave up 4 bases and J gave up 7 bases; unmatched junction bases: 7. This CDR3 has 15 amino acids. Germline values: CDR1 SGHDN, CDR2 FVKESK.

This clone has just one count. The chain joins TRBV18 to TRBJ1-2; D is uncertain. V lost 3 bases, J lost 5 bases, and 13 bases lay in between. Germline CDR1 and CDR2: KGHSH and LQKENI. The CDR3 length is 14 residues. The CDR3 loop is CASSPDGEGYGYTF. The CDR3 coding sequence is TGTGCCAGCTCACCCGACGGGGAGGGATATGGCTACACCTTC.

The chain links TRBV29-1 to TRBJ1-2; D is unclear. Looked up from germline, CDR1 is SQVTM and CDR2 is ANQGSEA. The CDR3 is 13 amino acids. The germline V and J ends were trimmed by 7 bases and 2 bases, with 14 bases remaining between them. DNA for the CDR3: TGCAGCGCCACGCAAGCTTCAAACTATGGCTACACCTTC. Amino acid sequence: CSATQASNYGYTF.

The chain is built from TRBV2 and TRBJ1-2, with D perhaps TRBD1 (5 bases). CDR3 size: 16 residues. Germline values: CDR1 SNHLY, CDR2 FYNNEI. The germline V and J ends were trimmed by 2 bases and 4 bases, with 17 bases remaining between them. The CDR3, as DNA: TGTGCCAGCAGTGAATGGAAGGGGATGAATCGCTATGGCTACACCTTC. It encodes CASSEWKGMNRYGYTF.

The chain combines TRBV13 with TRBJ1-1; 8 nucleotides align to TRBD1. Trimming at V came to 3 bases and at J to 6 bases, leaving 6 bases not matched to a gene. The CDR3 extends over 14 amino acids. The germline V gene has CDR1 PRHDT and CDR2 FYEKMQ (reference sequence). CDR3 region: CASSFQQGGAEAFF. The CDR3 nucleotides read TGTGCCAGCAGCTTCCAACAGGGGGGGGCTGAAGCTTTCTTT.

The chain recombines TRBV5-1 with TRBJ1-6, with 7 bases identical to TRBD1. Trimming took 7 bases from V and 14 from J; bases not matched to a gene: 15. Germline CDR1 and CDR2: SGHRS and YFSETQ. The CDR3 extends over 14 amino acids. The CDR3 is CASGPGTELRSLHF. CDR3 in DNA: TGCGCCAGCGGCCCCGGGACAGAGCTTCGGTCCCTCCACTTT.